Each of the 17 T cell receptor beta chains below was sequenced from the same sample in a study of T cells in Graves' hyperthyroidism and ophthalmopathy. Amplified TCR beta CDR3 regions came from RNA transcripts. An initial round of RT-PCR targeting the TCR CDR3 relied on the HTBI primer set. Via MiXCR, TCRdb re-called the multiplex PCR reads, giving one row per CDR3 protein. The data contain hundreds of thousands of distinct CDR3 sequences, about 16% of them singletons. The specimen was blood. The receptors derive from a woman between 25 and 40 years old with Graves' hyperthyroidism.

Many counts were recorded for this clonotype. V gene TRBV2 combines with J gene TRBJ1-2; no clear D. V was trimmed by 10 bases and J by 2 bases, leaving 5 bases between them. The CDR3 is 10 amino acids. From germline, CDR1 is SNHLY and CDR2 FYNNEI. CDR3 region: CATGNYGYTF. DNA of the CDR3: TGTGCCACGGGCAACTATGGCTACACCTTC. The whole variable domain, remainder taken from reference TRBV2 and TRBJ1-2, is EPEVTQTPSHQVTQMGQEVILRCVPISNHLYFYWYRQILGQKVEFLVSFYNNEISEKSEIFDDQFSVERPDGSNFTLKIRSTKLEDSAMYFCATGNYGYTFGSGTRLTVV.

This clonotype was observed at least ten times. This rearrangement joins TRBV27 to TRBJ2-3; weak D call: TRBD1 (7 bases). Trimming stripped 7 bases from V and 1 base from J, with 24 bases between. CDR1 is MNHEY, CDR2 SMNVEV, per germline (reference sequence). The CDR3 covers 18 residues. CDR3 region: CASTFRGRPLGGTDTQYF. The CDR3 nucleotides are TGTGCCAGCACCTTCAGGGGGAGGCCTCTGGGGGGCACAGATACGCAGTATTTT.

This sequence joins TRBV20-1 and TRBJ2-3; the D is unclear. Germline V gene lookup returns CDR1 DFQATT and CDR2 SNEGSKA (reference sequence). V was shortened by 4 bases and J by 4 bases, with 12 bases between the two germline ends. CDR3 size: 13 residues. The CDR3 sequence: CSAKEVPADTQYF. CDR3 in DNA: TGCAGTGCTAAAGAGGTTCCGGCAGATACGCAGTATTTT.

CDR3 DNA: TGTGCCAGCAGCGTAGCTCAGGCGGGGGGTCTGGAGCAGTTCTTC. This codes for CASSVAQAGGLEQFF. This chain links TRBV9 with TRBJ2-1, with 8 bases that match TRBD2. Germline V gene data show CDR1 as SGDLS and CDR2 as YYNGEE. The CDR3 contains 15 residues. Germline trimming cut 0 bases from V and 10 bases from J; bases unmatched to any gene: 9. The entire variable domain, with the rest obtained from reference TRBV9 and TRBJ2-1, is as follows: DSGVTQTPKHLITATGQRVTLRCSPRSGDLSVYWYQQSLDQGLQFLIQYYNGEERAKGNILERFSAQQFPDLHSELNLSSLELGDSALYFCASSVAQAGGLEQFFGPGTRLTVL.

This clonotype was detected only a few times. The chain combines TRBV2 with TRBJ2-2; weak D call: TRBD1 (6 bases). Germline V gene data show CDR1 as SNHLY and CDR2 as FYNNEI. Trimming took 7 bases from V and 1 from J, leaving 10 bases between them. There are 14 residues in the CDR3. DNA for the CDR3: TGTGCCAGCACATGGACAGTGAACACCGGGGAGCTGTTTTTT. Translating it yields CASTWTVNTGELFF.

There are many counts of this clonotype. This sequence joins TRBV18 and TRBJ2-3; 9 nucleotides line up with TRBD2. Germline-derived CDR1 and CDR2 are KGHSH and LQKENI. The trim removed 0 bases at V and 2 bases at J, leaving 3 bases unmatched. This CDR3 has 16 amino acids. CDR3 nucleotides: TGTGCCAGCTCACCACCGGCTAGCGGGATCACAGATACGCAGTATTTT. Amino acid sequence: CASSPPASGITDTQYF.

The CDR3 reads CSAGTLSYEQYF. Written as DNA, the CDR3 is TGCAGTGCCGGGACTCTCTCCTACGAGCAGTACTTC. V usage is TRBV20-1 and J usage is TRBJ2-7, with a weak D call TRBD2 (6 bases). CDR3 length equals 12 residues. V lost 6 bases and J 0 bases, leaving 9 bases between the germline ends. Germline CDR1 DFQATT, CDR2 SNEGSKA (reference sequence).

Ten or more counts support this clonotype. This sequence joins TRBV7-2 and TRBJ1-2; 7 nucleotides match TRBD1. The junction had 4 bases not matched to a gene; V was cut back by 5 bases and J by 4 bases. This CDR3 region has 13 residues. CDR1 and CDR2 (germline): SGHTA, FQGNSA. The CDR3 sequence: CASSLDRSYGYTF. DNA of the CDR3: TGTGCCAGCAGCCTGGACAGGTCCTATGGCTACACCTTC.

This chain connects TRBV20-1 to TRBJ2-2; 9 bases are shared with TRBD1. Germline V gene sequence: CDR1 DFQATT, CDR2 SNEGSKA (reference sequence). The CDR3 extends over 14 amino acids. Losses at the gene ends were 4 bases for V and 5 bases for J; bases not matched to a gene: 5. The CDR3 DNA is TGCAGTGCTACGACAGGGGGGAAAACCGGGGAGCTGTTTTTT. As protein: CSATTGGKTGELFF.

There are many counts of this clonotype. The chain links TRBV27 to TRBJ2-3; D is undetermined. Trimming pared 6 bases from V and 5 bases from J, leaving 9 bases between. This CDR3 is built from 12 residues. Germline lookup yields CDR1 MNHEY and CDR2 SMNVEV (reference sequence). The DNA for the CDR3 is TGTGCCAGCAGCCTATCTGGAGATACGCAGTATTTT. Its protein product is CASSLSGDTQYF.

This clonotype occurred many times. The chain joins TRBV4-2 to TRBJ1-1; D is uncertain. Trimming left V 4 bases short and J 4 bases short, with 16 bases between. The germline CDR1 and CDR2 sequences are LGHNA and YNFKEQ. The CDR3 has 15 amino acids. CDR3 amino acids: CASSRDPGGSTEAFF. CDR3 nucleotides: TGTGCCAGCAGCCGAGACCCGGGCGGAAGCACTGAAGCTTTCTTT.

This clonotype was observed a few times. This chain joins TRBV6-1 and TRBJ2-7; D gene uncertain. CDR3 size: 12 residues. Per germline, CDR1 MNHNS and CDR2 SASEGT. Trimming pared 8 bases from V and 3 bases from J, leaving 11 bases between. The CDR3, as DNA: TGTGCCAGCCTCTATAATAGCTACGAGCAGTACTTC. Residues: CASLYNSYEQYF.

This clonotype has a handful of counts. V usage is TRBV7-9 and J usage is TRBJ2-1, with TRBD2 matching over 7 bases. J was trimmed by 10 bases and V by 4 bases; bases with no gene match: 10. The CDR3 runs 14 residues. CDR1 SEHNR and CDR2 FQNEAQ come from the germline V gene (reference sequence). The CDR3 loop is CASSSLTSTGEQFF. The CDR3 DNA reads as TGTGCCAGCAGCTCCTTGACTAGCACGGGGGAGCAGTTCTTC.

The chain is built from TRBV5-1 and TRBJ2-2; weak D call: TRBD2 (6 bases). CDR1 SGHRS and CDR2 YFSETQ come from the germline V gene. The CDR3 has 15 amino acids. The V end was cut by 9 bases, the J end by 4 bases, with 19 bases between. CDR3 bases: TGCGCCACCCACTTAGGAGGGGATGGCACCGGGGAGCTGTTTTTT. It is translated as CATHLGGDGTGELFF.

The V gene is TRBV29-1, the J gene TRBJ2-2; D call uncertain. This CDR3 is 13 amino acids long. V lost 4 bases and J 2 bases, leaving 8 bases between the germline ends. Looked up from germline, CDR1 is SQVTM and CDR2 is ANQGSEA. Here the CDR3 DNA reads TGCAGCGTTGCAAGACTCAACACCGGGGAGCTGTTTTTT. Translated, it gives CSVARLNTGELFF.

This clonotype showed up just a few times. The genes are TRBV12-3 or TRBV12-4 and TRBJ2-7; 9 positions match TRBD1. The V and J ends lost 6 bases and 5 bases, in that order; junction bases with no gene match: 5. The CDR3 has 13 residues. CDR3 DNA sequence: TGTGCCAGCAGGGGGGACAGGGTTGACGAGCAGTACTTC. It is translated as CASRGDRVDEQYF.

The genes are TRBV7-9 and TRBJ2-3; TRBD1 aligns across 7 bases. Trimming cost V 3 bases and J 5 bases; bases outside gene matches: 5. This CDR3 spans 14 amino acids. CDR1 and CDR2 from the germline V gene are SEHNR and FQNEAQ (reference sequence). The CDR3 region has the DNA TGTGCCAGCAGCTTTAGACAGGGTGGAGATACGCAGTATTTT. Translation: CASSFRQGGDTQYF.